This TCR beta chain was captured in a study of graft-versus-host responses after intestinal transplantation. Looking at the study overall: The study gave all recipients anti-thymocyte globulin induction, then tacrolimus and steroids for 2 to 3 years. Study outcomes and limitations: Elevated graft-versus-host to host-versus-graft clonal ratios in allografts were recorded for patients with graft-donor T cell macrochimerism. Early HvG declines after transplant were associated with peak circulating GvH clone levels. Recipient marrow held GvH clones, some first seen in ileum or blood.

Per germline, CDR1 SGHTA and CDR2 FQGTGA. This CDR3 is 15 amino acids long. V shed 4 bases and J shed 5 bases, with 16 bases lying between them. This table comes from immunoSEQ multiplex PCR, and its TCRdb copy is limited to in-frame clones, with some not included. The table records around 100,000 clones, roughly 87% of them present only once. As for this clone: What it binds is unknown.

The sequencing used unstimulated CD4+ T cells sorted from spleen or lymph node cells, collected before intestinal transplant. This chain joins TRBV7-3 and TRBJ2-3; weak D call: TRBD1 (5 bases). The receptor's source is a human donor who received an intestinal transplant. CDR3 DNA sequence: TGTGCCAGCAGCTCAGCAGGGCGTGGGGTAGATACGCAGTATTTT. Encoded protein: CASSSAGRGVDTQYF.